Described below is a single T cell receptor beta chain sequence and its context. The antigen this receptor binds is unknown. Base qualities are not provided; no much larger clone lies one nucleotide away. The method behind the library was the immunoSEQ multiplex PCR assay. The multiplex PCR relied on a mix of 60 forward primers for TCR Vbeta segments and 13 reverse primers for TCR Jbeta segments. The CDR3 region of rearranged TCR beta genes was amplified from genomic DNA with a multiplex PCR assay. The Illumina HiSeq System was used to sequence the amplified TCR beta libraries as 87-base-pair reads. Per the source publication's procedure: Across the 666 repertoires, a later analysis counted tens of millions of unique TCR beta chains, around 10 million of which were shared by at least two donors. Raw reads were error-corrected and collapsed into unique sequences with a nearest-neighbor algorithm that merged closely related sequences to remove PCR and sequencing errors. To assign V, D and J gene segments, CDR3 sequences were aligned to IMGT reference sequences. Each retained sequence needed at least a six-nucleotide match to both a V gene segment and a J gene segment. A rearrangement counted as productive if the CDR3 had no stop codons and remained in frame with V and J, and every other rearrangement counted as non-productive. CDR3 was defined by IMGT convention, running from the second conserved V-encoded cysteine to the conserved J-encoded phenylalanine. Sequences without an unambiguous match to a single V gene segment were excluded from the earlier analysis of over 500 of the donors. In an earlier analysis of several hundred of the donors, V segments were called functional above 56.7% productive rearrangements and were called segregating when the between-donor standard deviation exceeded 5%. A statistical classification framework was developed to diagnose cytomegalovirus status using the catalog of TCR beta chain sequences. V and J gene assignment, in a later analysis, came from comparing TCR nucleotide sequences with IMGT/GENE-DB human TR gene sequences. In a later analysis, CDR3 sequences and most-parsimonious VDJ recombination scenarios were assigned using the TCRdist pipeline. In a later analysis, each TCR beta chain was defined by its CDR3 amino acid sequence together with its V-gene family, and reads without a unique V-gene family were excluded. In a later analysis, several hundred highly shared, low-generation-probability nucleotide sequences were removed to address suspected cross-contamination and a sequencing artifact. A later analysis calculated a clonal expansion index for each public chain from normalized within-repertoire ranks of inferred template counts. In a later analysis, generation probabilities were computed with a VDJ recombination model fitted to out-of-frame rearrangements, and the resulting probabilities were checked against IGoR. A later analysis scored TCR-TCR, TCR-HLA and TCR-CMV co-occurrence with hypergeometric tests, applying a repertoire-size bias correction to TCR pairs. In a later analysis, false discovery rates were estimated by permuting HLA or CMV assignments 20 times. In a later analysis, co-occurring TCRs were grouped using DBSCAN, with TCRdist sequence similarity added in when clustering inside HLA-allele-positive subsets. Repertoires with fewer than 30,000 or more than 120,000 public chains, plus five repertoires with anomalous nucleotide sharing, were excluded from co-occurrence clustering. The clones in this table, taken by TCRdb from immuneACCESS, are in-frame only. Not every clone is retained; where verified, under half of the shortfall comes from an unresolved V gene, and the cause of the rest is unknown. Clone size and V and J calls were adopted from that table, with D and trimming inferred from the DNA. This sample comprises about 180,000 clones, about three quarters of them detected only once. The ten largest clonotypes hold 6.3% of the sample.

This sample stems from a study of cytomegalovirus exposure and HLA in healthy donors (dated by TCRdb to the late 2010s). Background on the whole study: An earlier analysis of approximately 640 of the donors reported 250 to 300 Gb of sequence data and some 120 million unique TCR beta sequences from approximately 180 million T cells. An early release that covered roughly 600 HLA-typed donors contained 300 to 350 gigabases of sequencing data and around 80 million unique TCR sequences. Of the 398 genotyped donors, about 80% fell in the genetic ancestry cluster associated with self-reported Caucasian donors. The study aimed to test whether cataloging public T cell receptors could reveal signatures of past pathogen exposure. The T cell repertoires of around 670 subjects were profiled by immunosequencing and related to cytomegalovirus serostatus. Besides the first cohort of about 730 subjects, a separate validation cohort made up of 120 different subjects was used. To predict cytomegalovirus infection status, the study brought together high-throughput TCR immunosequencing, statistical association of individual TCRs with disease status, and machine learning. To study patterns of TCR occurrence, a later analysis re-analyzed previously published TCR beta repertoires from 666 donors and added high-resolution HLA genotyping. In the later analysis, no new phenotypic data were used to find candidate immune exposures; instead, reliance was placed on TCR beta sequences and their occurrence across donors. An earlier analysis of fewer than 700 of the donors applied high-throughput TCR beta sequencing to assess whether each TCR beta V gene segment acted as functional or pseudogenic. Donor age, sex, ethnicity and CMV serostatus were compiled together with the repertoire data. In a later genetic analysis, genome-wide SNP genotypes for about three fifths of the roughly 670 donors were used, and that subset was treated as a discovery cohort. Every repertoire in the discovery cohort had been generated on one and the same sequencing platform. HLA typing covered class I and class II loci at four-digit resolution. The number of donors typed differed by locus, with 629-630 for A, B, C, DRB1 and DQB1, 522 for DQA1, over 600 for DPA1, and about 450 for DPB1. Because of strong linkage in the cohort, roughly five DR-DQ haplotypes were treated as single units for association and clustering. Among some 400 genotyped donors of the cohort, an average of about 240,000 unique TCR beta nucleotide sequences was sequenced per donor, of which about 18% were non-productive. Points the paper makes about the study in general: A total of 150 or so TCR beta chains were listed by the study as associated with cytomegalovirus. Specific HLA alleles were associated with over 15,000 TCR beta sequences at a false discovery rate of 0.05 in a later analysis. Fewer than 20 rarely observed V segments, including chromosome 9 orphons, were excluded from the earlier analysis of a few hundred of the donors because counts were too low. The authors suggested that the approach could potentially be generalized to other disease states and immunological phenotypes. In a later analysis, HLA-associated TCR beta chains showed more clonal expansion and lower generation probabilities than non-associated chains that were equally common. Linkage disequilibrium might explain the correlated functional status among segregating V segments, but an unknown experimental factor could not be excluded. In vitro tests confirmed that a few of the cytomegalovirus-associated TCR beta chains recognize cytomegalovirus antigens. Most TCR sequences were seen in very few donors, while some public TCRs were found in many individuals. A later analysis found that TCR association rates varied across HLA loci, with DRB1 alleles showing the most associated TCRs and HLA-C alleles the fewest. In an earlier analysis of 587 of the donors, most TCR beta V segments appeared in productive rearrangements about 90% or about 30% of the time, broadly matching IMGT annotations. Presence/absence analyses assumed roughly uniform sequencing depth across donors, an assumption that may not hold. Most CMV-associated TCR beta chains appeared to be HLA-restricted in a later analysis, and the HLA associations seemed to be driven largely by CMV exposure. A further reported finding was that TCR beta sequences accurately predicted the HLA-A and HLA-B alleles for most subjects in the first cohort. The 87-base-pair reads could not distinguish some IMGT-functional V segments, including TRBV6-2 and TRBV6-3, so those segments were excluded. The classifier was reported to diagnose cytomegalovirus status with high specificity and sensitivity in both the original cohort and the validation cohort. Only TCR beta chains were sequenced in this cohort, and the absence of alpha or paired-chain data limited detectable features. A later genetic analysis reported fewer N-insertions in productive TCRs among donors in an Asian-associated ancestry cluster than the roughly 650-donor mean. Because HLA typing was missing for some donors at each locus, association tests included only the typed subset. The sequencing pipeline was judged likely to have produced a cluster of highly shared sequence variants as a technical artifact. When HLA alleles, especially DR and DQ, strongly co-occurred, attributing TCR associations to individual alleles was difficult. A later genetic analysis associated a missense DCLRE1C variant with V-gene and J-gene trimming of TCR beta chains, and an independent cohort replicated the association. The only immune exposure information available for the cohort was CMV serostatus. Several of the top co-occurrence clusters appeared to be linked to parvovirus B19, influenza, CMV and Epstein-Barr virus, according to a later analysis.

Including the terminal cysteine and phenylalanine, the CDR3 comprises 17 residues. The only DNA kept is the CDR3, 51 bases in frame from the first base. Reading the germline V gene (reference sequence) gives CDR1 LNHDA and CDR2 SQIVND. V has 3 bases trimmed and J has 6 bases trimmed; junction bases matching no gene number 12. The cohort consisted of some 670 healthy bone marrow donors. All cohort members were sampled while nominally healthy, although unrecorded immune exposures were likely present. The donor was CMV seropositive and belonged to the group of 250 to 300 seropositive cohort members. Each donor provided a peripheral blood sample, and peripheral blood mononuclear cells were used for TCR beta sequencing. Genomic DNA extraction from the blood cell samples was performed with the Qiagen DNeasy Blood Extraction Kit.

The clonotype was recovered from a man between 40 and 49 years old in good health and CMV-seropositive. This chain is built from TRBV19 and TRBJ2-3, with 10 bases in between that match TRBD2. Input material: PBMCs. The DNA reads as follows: TGTGCCAGTAGTATTACGGTAGCGGGAGGTCCAGCCGATACGCAGTATTTT. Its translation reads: CASSITVAGGPADTQYF.